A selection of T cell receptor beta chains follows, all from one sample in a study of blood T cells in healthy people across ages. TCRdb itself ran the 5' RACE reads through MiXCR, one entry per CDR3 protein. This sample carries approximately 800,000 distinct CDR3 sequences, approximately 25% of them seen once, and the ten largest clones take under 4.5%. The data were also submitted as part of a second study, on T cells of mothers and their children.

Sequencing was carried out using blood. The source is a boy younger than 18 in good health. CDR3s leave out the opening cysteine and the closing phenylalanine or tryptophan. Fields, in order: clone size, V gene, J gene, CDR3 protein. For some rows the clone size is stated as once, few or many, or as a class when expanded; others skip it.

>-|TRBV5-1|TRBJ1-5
ASSLGEGGNQPQH
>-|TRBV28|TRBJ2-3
ASRRRLAGRPGTDTQY
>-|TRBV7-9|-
ASSIPEGLAGAYEQY
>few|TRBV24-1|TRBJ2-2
ATSDSQGTVELF
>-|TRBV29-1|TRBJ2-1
SVEGQAGGGYNEQF
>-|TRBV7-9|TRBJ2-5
ASTGGTETQY
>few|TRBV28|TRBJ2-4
ASSFLGTKNIQY
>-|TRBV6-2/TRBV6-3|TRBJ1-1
ASSPRGEANTEAF
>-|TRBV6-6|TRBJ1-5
ASSYGDPGQPQH
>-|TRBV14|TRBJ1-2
ASSHRRLGYT
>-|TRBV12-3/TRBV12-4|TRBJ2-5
ASTPGLAGETQY
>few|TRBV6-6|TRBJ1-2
ASLRTGANYGYT
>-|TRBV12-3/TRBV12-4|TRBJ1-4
ASSPGGGLF
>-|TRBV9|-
ASSVRRGKAYNEQF
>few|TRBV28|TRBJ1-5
ASSFYDGNQPQH
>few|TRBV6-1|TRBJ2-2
ASRLFQDRRTGELF
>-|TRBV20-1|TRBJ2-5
SASPVPQETQY
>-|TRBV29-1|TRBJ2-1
SVDRAGWGEQF
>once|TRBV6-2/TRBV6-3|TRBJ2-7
AGTDRERHEQY
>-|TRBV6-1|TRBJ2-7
ASSVYGGQGWEQY
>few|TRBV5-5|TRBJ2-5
ASSQIPGLAGGEKTQY
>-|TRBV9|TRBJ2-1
ASSRGGAEYNEQF
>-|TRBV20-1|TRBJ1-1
SATPPEGTEAF
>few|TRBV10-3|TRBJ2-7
AMSSTANYEQY
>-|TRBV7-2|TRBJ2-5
ASSFWYREETQY
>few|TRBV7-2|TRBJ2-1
ASSYRRNNEQF
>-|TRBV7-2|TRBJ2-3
ASSAHGLVMSTDTQY
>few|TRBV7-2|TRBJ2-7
ASSFPTGPYEQY
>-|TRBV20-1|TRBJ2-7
SADAGGAGYEQY
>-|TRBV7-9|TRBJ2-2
ASSLPLAGPTGELF
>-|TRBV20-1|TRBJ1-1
SAQDRNSDYTEAF
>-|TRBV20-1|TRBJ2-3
SATLPRAPSTDTQY
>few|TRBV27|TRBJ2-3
ASSLTPMQADTQY
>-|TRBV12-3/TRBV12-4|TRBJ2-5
ASSSPQGSQETQY
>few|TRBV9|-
ASSEAGGPSETQY
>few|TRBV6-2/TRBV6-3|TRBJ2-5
ASSHPLEETQY
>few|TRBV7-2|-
ASSRPNERAVSYEQY
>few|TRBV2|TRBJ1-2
ASNSVASYGYT
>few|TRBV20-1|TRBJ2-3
SAGLAGGNTDTQY
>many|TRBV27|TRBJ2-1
ASSALNEQF
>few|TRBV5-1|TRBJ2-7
ASSLDGEGYEQY
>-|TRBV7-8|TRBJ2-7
ASGPEATLYEQY
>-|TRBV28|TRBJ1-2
ASSPDRDSYT
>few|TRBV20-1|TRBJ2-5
SARADRGETQY
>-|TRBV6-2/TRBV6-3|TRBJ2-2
ASSSRLQNTGELF
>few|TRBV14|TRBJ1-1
ASSGRDKNTEAF
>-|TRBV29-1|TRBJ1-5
SDRQGRGNQPQH
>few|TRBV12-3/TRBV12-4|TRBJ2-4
ASSKGQALAKNIQY
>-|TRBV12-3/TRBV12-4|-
ASSLGVTGSEQF